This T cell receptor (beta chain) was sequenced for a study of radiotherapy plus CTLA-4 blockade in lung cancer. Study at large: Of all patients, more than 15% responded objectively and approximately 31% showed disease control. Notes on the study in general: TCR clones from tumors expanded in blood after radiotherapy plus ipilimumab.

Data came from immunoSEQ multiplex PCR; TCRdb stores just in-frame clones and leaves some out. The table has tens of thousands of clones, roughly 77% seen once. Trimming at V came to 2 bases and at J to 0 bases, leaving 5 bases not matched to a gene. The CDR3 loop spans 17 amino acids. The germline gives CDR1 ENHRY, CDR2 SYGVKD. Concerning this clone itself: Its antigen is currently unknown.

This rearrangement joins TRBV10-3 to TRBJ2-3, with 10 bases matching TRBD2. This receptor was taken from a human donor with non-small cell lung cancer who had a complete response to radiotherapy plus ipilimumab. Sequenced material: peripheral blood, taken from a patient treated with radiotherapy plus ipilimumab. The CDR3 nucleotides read TGTGCCATCAGTGAGGGACTAGCGGTTCTTAGCACAGATACGCAGTATTTT. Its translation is CAISEGLAVLSTDTQYF.